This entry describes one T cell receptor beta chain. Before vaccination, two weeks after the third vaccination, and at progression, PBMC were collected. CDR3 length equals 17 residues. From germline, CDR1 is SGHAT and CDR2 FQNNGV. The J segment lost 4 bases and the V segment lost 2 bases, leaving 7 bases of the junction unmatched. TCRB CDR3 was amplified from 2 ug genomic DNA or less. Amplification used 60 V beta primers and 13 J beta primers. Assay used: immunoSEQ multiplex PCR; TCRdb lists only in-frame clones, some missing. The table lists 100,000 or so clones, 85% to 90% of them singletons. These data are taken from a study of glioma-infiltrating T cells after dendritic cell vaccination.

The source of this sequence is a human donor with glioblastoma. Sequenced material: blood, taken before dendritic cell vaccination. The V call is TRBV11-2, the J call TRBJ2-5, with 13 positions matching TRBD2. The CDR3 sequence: CASSLLGTSGTSETQYF. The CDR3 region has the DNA TGTGCCAGCAGCTTATTGGGGACTAGCGGGACGTCAGAGACCCAGTACTTC.